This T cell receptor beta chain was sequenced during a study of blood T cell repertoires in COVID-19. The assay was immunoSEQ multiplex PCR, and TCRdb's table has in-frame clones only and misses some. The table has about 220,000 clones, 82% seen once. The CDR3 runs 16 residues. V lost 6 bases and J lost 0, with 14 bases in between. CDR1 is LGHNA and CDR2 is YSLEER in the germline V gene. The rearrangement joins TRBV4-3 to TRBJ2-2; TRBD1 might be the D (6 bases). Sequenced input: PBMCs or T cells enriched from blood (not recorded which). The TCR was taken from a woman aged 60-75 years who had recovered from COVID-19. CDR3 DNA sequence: TGCGCCAGCAGGAAAGATAGGGACACGAACACCGGGGAGCTGTTTTTT. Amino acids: CASRKDRDTNTGELFF.